This T cell receptor beta chain is drawn from a study of blood T cell repertoires in COVID-19. As for the study in general: Donors in the United States, Italy and Spain gave samples during acute or convalescent COVID-19. The cDNA or gDNA used as material had been derived from T cells, B-cell-depleted T cells, or PBMCs.

Germline values: CDR1 KGHSH, CDR2 LQKENI. V lost 3 bases and J lost 8, with 13 bases in between. The CDR3 has 13 amino acids. The repertoire was sequenced with immunoSEQ multiplex PCR; TCRdb's copy has only in-frame clones and lacks some. The sample records fewer than 350,000 clones, 85% to 90% being singletons. The specimen was peripheral blood. The receptor's source is a woman aged 30 to 39 with COVID-19, enrolled during active disease. The genes are TRBV18 and TRBJ1-2; D might be TRBD1 (6 bases). In nucleotides, the CDR3 is TGTGCCAGCTCACCTGCAGGGGCTGGGGGCTACACCTTC. Its translation is CASSPAGAGGYTF.